This TCR beta chain is from a study of neurological immune-mediated disorders. General study points: None of the CDR3 amino acid sequences of expanded clones recurred across subjects, suggesting private repertoires in all groups.

Trimming cost V 6 bases and J 2 bases; bases outside gene matches: 4. CDR3 length: 14 residues. Germline CDR1 and CDR2: SGHKS and YYEKEE (reference sequence). Noted time point: longitudinal time-point 3. The unsorted libraries were prepared from 2 million PBMCs (stored at -80 C). TCRdb redid the calling of the 5' RACE reads with MiXCR, one entry per CDR3 protein. The sample carries 43,000 or so distinct CDR3 sequences, approximately 13% recorded once. This clonotype was seen repeatedly, ten times or more. Its antigen is not identified. The chain has TRBV5-5 and TRBJ2-3, with 9 bases lining up with TRBD1. The receptor was isolated from a man aged 25 to 45 in good health. Sequencing was performed on PBMCs. The CDR3 spells CASTRDRATDTQYF. CDR3 nucleotides: TGTGCCAGCACCCGGGACAGGGCCACAGATACGCAGTATTTT.